The 3 T cell receptor beta chains presented below share a single source sample, sequenced in a study of blood T cell repertoires in COVID-19. Some clones are missing from TCRdb's copy, which holds only in-frame ones; the method was immunoSEQ multiplex PCR. The table has hundreds of thousands of clones, nearly 90% seen once. The sample was peripheral blood. The source is a woman aged 35 to 49 with COVID-19, enrolled during active disease.

The J gene is TRBJ1-1, the V gene TRBV5-1; the match to TRBD1 covers 7 bases. The CDR3 has 15 amino acids. Looked up from germline, CDR1 is SGHRS and CDR2 is YFSETQ. The junction had 12 bases not matched to a gene; V was cut back by 6 bases and J by 4 bases. The CDR3 DNA reads TGCGCCAGCAACGAGGCTATACAGGGGAGCACTGAAGCTTTCTTT. Translated, it gives CASNEAIQGSTEAFF.

The chain employs TRBV3-1 (or the pseudogene TRBV3-2) and TRBJ1-1, with D possibly being TRBD1 (5 bases). This CDR3 region has 15 residues. V lost 0 bases and J 10 bases, leaving 18 bases between the germline ends. Germline V gene data show CDR1 as LGHDT and CDR2 as YNNKEL (reference sequence). CDR3 residues: CASSQDMLWGVLAFF. The CDR3 DNA sequence: TGTGCCAGCAGCCAAGATATGCTGTGGGGGGTTTTAGCTTTCTTT.

The rearrangement joins TRBV6-5 to TRBJ1-1; TRBD1 is a possible D gene (6 bases). Germline CDR1 and CDR2: MNHEY and SVGAGI. The CDR3 is 13 residues long. Trimming stripped 11 bases from V and 4 bases from J, with 17 bases between. CDR3 nucleotides: TGTGCCTCGGGGCAGGGGCCGGGCACTGAAGCTTTCTTT. Translating it yields CASGQGPGTEAFF.